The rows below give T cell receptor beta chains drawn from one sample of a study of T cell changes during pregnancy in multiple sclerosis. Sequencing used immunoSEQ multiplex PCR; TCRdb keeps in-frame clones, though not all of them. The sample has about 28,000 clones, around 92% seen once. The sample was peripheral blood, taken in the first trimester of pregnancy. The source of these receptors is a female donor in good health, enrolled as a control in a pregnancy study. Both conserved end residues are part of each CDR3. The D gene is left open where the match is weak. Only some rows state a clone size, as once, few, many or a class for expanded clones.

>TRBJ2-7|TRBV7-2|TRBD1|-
TGTGCCAGCAGCGGGCGAGACAGGGTAGGTCGTGACTTC
CASSGRDRVGRDF
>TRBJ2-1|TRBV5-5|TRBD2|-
TGTGCCAGCAGCGGAATAGCGGGAGATTCATACAATGAGCAGTTCTTC
CASSGIAGDSYNEQFF
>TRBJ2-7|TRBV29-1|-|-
TGCAGCGCAGAAACCGAATACGAGCAGTACTTC
CSAETEYEQYF
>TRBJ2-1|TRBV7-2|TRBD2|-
TGTGCCAGCACCTTTCTCTGGGGGGGGGATGAGCAGTTCTTC
CASTFLWGGDEQFF
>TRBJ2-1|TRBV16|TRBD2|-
TGTGCCAGCAGCCAATTGTCGGGGGGGCAGTACAATGAGCAGTTCTTC
CASSQLSGGQYNEQFF
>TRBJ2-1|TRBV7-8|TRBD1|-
TGTGCCAGCAGCGGGACAGGGTACAATGAGCAGTTCTTC
CASSGTGYNEQFF
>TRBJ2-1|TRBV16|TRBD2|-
TGTGCCAGCAGTCCGTTACTTCTCGCGGGAGTGGGGCCTGTAAGCCACAATGAGCAGTTCTTC
CASSPLLLAGVGPVSHNEQFF
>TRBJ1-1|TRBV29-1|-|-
TGCAGCGTTGTAGGGGCAAGGGCTGAAGCTTTCTTT
CSVVGARAEAFF
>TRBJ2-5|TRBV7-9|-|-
TGTGCCAGCAGCTTAGTTAAAGAGACCCAGTACTTC
CASSLVKETQYF
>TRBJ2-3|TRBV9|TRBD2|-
TGTGCCAGCAGCGTTCTCGGGACTATTGGCACAGATACGCAGTATTTT
CASSVLGTIGTDTQYF
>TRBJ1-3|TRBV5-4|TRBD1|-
TGTGCCAGCAGCGACAGGGGGCCTGGAAACACCATATATTTT
CASSDRGPGNTIYF
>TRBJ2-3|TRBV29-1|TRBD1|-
TGCAGCGCCCCGGGACAGAATACAGATACGCAGTATTTT
CSAPGQNTDTQYF
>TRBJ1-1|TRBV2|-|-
TGTGCCAGCAGTGAATGGGGGGATCAAGACACTGAAGCTTTCTTT
CASSEWGDQDTEAFF
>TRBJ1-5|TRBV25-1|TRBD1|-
TGTGCCAGCAGTGACCACGGACAGGGGGCTGACAGCAATCAGCCCCAGCATTTT
CASSDHGQGADSNQPQHF
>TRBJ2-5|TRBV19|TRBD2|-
TGTGCCAGCAGTTTGGAGCGGGGCGAGACCCAGTACTTC
CASSLERGETQYF
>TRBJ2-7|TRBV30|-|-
TGTGCCTGGGAGGGCAGGGGAGGGTACGAGCAGTACTTC
CAWEGRGGYEQYF
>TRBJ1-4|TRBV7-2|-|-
TGTGCCAGCAGCTCCACATCTTTGACAACTGAAAAACTGTTTTTT
CASSSTSLTTEKLFF
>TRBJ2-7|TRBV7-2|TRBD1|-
TGTGCCAGCAGCTCGCCGGGACAGGGCTACGAGCAGTACTTC
CASSSPGQGYEQYF
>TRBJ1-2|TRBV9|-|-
TGTGCCAGCAGCTCTAGTTCGACAGCTAACTATGGCTACACCTTC
CASSSSSTANYGYTF
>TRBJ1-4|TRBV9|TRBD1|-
TGTGCCAGCACCCCCAGGAAGGGACAGGTATCTGCATTAACCGAAAAACTGTTTTTT
CASTPRKGQVSALTEKLFF
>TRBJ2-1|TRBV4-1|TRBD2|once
TGCGCCAGCAGCCAAGACTCCAGCGGGGTATACAATGAGCAGTTCTTC
CASSQDSSGVYNEQFF
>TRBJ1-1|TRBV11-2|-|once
TGTGCCAGCAGCTTGTCGCAACCAGGCACTGAAGCTTTCTTT
CASSLSQPGTEAFF
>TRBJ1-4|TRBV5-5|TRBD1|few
TGTGCCAGCAGCTTAGGGACAGGGGGTAATGAAAAACTGTTTTTT
CASSLGTGGNEKLFF
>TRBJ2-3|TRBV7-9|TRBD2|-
TGTGCCAGCAGCTTAGGCGGGAGCGGCGCAGATACGCAGTATTTT
CASSLGGSGADTQYF
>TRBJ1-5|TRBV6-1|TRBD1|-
TGTGCCAGCCGTTTTGGGACAGGGCGAAATCAGCCCCAGCATTTT
CASRFGTGRNQPQHF
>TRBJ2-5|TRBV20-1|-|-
TGCAGTGCCACCCTGGGCGAGACCCAGTACTTC
CSATLGETQYF
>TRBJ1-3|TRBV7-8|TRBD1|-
TGTGCCAGCAGCCCCGGGACAGGAGGGCCCTCTGGAAACACCATATATTTT
CASSPGTGGPSGNTIYF
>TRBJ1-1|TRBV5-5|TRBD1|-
TGTGCCAGCAGCCCGGGACAGGGGGCATCTGAAGCTTTCTTT
CASSPGQGASEAFF
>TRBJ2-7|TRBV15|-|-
TGTGCCACCAGCAGAGACCAGGACAGTCTTATCTACGAGCAGTACTTC
CATSRDQDSLIYEQYF
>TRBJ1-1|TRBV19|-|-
TGTGCCAGTAGTATCCTAGAGAACACTGAAGCTTTCTTT
CASSILENTEAFF
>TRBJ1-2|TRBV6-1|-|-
TGTGCCAGCGGTGGGACACCCCCTAACTATGGCTACACCTTC
CASGGTPPNYGYTF
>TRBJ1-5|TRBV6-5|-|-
TGTGCCAGCAGCTTTGGACAGCATAGCAATCAGCCCCAGCATTTT
CASSFGQHSNQPQHF
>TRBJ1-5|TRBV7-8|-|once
TGTGCCAGCAGCTCCCGAGGGGGGGACAATCAGCCCCAGCATTTT
CASSSRGGDNQPQHF
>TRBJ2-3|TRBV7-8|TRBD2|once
TGTGCCAGCTCGTTAGCGGGGGGGAATACGCAGTATTTT
CASSLAGGNTQYF
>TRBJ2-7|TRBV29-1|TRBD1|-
TGCAGCGTTGAAGACCGGGACAGATACGAGCAGTACTTC
CSVEDRDRYEQYF
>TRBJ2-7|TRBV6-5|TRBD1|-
TGTGCCAGCAGCCCGACAGGGGGTACGTACGAGCAGTACTTC
CASSPTGGTYEQYF
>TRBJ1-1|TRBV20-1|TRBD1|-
TGCAGTGCTAGGACAGGGGAGCGAACTTTCTTT
CSARTGERTFF
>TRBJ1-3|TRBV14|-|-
TGTGCCAGCAGCCAAGCCGGGGCCGCGGGGGCCATATATTTT
CASSQAGAAGAIYF
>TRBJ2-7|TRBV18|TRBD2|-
TGTGCCAGCTCACCTGGTGGCGGGACTAGCGGCACTTACGAGCAGTACTTC
CASSPGGGTSGTYEQYF
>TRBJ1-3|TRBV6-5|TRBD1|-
TGTGCCAGCAGTTATACGACAGGGGCTGGAAACACCATATATTTT
CASSYTTGAGNTIYF
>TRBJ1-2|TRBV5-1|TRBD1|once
TGCGCCAGCAGCTTAGGACAGGGAAACTATGGCTACACCTTC
CASSLGQGNYGYTF
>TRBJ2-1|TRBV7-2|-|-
TGTGCCAGCCGATCTGGGGGCGGGGGCCACTCCTACAATGAGCAGTTCTTC
CASRSGGGGHSYNEQFF
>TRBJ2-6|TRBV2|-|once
TGTGCCAGCAGTGGGCTGTCCCGGACAGAGTTGTCTGGGGCCAACGTCCTGACTTTC
CASSGLSRTELSGANVLTF
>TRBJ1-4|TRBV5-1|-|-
TGCGCCAGCAGCTTGCGAAGGGGAACTAATGAAAAACTGTTTTTT
CASSLRRGTNEKLFF
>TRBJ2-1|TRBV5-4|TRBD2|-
TGTGCCAGCAGCTTGAGGACTAGCGGTTACAATGAGCAGTTCTTC
CASSLRTSGYNEQFF
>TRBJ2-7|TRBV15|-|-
TGTGCCACCAGCAGAGAAACAGATTCCTACGAGCAGTACTTC
CATSRETDSYEQYF
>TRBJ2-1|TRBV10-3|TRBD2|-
TGTGCCATCCTCAGGGGTAGCGGGAGTGGGAATGAGCAGTTCTTC
CAILRGSGSGNEQFF
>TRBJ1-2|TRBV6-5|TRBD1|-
TGTGTCAGCACCCCAGGGGGCGCAGGGTGGGGCTACACCTTC
CVSTPGGAGWGYTF
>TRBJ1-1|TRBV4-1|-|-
TGCGCCAGCAGCCCCCCTCGAGGGGGCACTGAAGCTTTCTTT
CASSPPRGGTEAFF
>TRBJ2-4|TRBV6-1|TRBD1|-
TGTGCCAGCAGTGACGTCGGACAGGGAAACATTCAGTACTTC
CASSDVGQGNIQYF
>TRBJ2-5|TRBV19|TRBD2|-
TGTGCCAGTGGAGGTAGCGGGAGTGGACAAGAGACCCAGTACTTC
CASGGSGSGQETQYF
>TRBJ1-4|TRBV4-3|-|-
TGCGCCAGCAGCCAAGGGAGTAATGAAAAACTGTTTTTT
CASSQGSNEKLFF